These 6 T cell receptor beta chains originate from one sample sequenced in a study of cytomegalovirus exposure and HLA in healthy donors. PCR used 60 Vbeta primers and 13 Jbeta primers. Method: immunoSEQ multiplex PCR; TCRdb's copy keeps in-frame clones and lacks some. Altogether approximately 130,000 clones are present, roughly 79% being singletons, with the ten largest covering about 1.4%. The sample taken for sequencing was PBMCs. The receptors come from a woman aged 35 to 49 in good health and CMV-seronegative.

V is TRBV4-1 and J is TRBJ1-5; tentatively, D is TRBD1 (5 bases). The germline CDR1 and CDR2 sequences are MGHRA and YSYEKL. This CDR3 is built from 17 residues. Trimming shortened V by 1 base and J by 1 base, and 14 bases separated the two germline ends. CDR3 coding DNA: TGCGCCAGCAGCCAAGTTCCTCTCAGGGAAAGCAATCAGCCCCAGCATTTT. It yields the protein CASSQVPLRESNQPQHF.

This clone has more than one count but fewer than ten. The chain is built from TRBV9 and TRBJ1-4, with TRBD1 matching 8 bases. Germline CDR1 and CDR2: SGDLS and YYNGEE. CDR3 length: 19 amino acids. Trimming took 4 bases from V and 4 from J; bases not matched to a gene: 18. The CDR3 region is CASSLRDDRGSRGNEKLFF. The CDR3 DNA reads TGTGCCAGCAGCCTCCGGGACGACAGGGGATCTCGGGGTAATGAAAAACTGTTTTTT.

The V call is TRBV5-1, the J call TRBJ2-1, with 11 bases identical to TRBD2. Germline values: CDR1 SGHRS, CDR2 YFSETQ. There are 15 residues in the CDR3. The V segment lost 0 bases and the J segment 6 bases; nucleotides outside the gene matches: 2. Here the CDR3 reads CASSLEGTSGNEQFF. DNA for the CDR3: TGCGCCAGCAGCTTGGAGGGGACTAGCGGCAATGAGCAGTTCTTC.

The chain employs TRBV29-1 and TRBJ2-1, with D possibly matching TRBD2 (6 bases). The V gene's germline CDR1 is SQVTM and CDR2 ANQGSEA. This CDR3 region has 14 residues. V was shortened by 4 bases and J by 6 bases, with 16 bases between the two germline ends. CDR3 bases: TGCAGCGTTGCCCTGGTGCTAGCGTCCAATGAGCAGTTCTTC. Encoded protein: CSVALVLASNEQFF.

This clone was found once. The rearrangement links TRBV20-1 to TRBJ1-4; D remains unclear. CDR3 length: 10 residues. Per the germline V gene, CDR1 is DFQATT and CDR2 is SNEGSKA (reference sequence). V was pared by 3 bases and J by 8 bases, with 4 bases between. CDR3 sequence: CSASLEKLFF. Here the CDR3 DNA reads TGCAGTGCTAGCCTCGAAAAACTGTTTTTT.

The rearrangement links TRBV7-7 to TRBJ2-5; 10 nucleotides match TRBD2. V lost 1 base to trimming and J lost 3 bases; unmatched junction nucleotides: 5. The germline gives CDR1 SSHAT, CDR2 FNYEAQ (reference sequence). The CDR3 contains 16 residues. The CDR3 coding sequence is TGTGCCAGCAGCTTAGGGGCTAGCGGGGGTGAAGAGACCCAGTACTTC. Translated, it gives CASSLGASGGEETQYF.